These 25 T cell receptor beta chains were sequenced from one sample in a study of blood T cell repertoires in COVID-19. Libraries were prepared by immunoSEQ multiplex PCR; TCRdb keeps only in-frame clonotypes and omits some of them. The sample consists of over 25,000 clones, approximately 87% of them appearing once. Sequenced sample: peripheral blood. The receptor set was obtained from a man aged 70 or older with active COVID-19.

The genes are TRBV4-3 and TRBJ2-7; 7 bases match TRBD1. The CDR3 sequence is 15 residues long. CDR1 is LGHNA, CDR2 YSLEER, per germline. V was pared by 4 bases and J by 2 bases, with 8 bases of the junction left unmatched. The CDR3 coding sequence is TGCGCCAGCAGCCGAGGGACAGATACAGCCTACGAGCAGTACTTC. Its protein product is CASSRGTDTAYEQYF.

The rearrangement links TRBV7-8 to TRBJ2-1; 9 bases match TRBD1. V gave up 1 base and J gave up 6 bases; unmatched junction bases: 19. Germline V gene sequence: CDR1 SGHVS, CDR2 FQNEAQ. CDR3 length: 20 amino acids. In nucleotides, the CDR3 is TGTGCCAGCAGCTTAGTCCATCGATCCCTACAGGGGGCTGGGGGCAATGAGCAGTTCTTC. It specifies CASSLVHRSLQGAGGNEQFF.

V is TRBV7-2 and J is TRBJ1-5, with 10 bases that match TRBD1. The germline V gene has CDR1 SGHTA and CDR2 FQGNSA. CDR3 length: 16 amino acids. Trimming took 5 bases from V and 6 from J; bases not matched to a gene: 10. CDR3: CASSQATGGLGQPQHF. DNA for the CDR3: TGTGCCAGCAGCCAAGCGACAGGGGGCTTAGGTCAGCCCCAGCATTTT.

The CDR3 here is CASSLGVGPTGELFF. CDR3 sequence (DNA): TGTGCCAGCAGCTTAGGGGTTGGGCCCACCGGGGAGCTGTTTTTT. The chain combines TRBV11-2 with TRBJ2-2; D not certain. There are 15 residues in the CDR3. V was trimmed by 1 base and J by 4 bases, leaving 10 bases between them. The germline gives CDR1 SGHAT, CDR2 FQNNGV.

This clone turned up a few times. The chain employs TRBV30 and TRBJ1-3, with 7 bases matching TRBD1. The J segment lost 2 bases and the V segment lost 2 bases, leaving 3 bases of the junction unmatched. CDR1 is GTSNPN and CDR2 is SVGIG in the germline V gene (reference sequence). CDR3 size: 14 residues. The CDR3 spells CAWSPGTAGNTIYF. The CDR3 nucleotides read TGTGCCTGGAGTCCCGGGACAGCTGGAAACACCATATATTTT.

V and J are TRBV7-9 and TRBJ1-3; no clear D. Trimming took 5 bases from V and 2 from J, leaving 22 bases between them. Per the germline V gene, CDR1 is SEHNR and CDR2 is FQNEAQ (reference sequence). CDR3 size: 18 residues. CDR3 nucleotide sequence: TGTGCCAGCAGCGTCCGGGAGCTTGGCAGGATGACTGGAAACACCATATATTTT. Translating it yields CASSVRELGRMTGNTIYF. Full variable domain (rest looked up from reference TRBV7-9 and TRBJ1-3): DTGVSQNPRHKITKRGQNVTFRCDPISEHNRLYWYRQTLGQGPEFLTYFQNEAQLEKSRLLSDRFSAERPKGSFSTLEIQRTEQGDSAMYLCASSVRELGRMTGNTIYFGEGSWLTVV.

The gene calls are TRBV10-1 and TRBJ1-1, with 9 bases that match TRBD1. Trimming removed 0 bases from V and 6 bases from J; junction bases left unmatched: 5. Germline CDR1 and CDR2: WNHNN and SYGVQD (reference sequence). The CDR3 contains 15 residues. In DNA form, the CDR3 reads TGCGCCAGCAGTGAGTCTCGGACAGGGGCGCCTGAAGCTTTCTTT. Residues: CASSESRTGAPEAFF.

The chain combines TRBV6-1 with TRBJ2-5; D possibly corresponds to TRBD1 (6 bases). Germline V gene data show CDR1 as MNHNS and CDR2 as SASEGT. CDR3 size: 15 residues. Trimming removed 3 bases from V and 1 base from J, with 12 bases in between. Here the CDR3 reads CASSEQGQPQETQYF. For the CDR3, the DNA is TGTGCCAGCAGTGAGCAGGGGCAGCCCCAAGAGACCCAGTACTTC.

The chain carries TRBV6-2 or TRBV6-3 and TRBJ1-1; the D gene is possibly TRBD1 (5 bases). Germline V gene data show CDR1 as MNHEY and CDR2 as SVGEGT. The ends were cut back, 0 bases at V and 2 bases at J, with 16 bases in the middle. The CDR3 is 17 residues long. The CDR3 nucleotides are TGTGCCAGCAGTTACTCCGCTCGGGGGGGGGATAACACTGAAGCTTTCTTT. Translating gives CASSYSARGGDNTEAFF.

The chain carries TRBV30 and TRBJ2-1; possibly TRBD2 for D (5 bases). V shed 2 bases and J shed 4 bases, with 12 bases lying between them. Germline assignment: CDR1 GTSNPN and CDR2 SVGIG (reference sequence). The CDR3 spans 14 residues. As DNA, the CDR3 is TGTGCCTGGAGTCCGGGGAGTGGATACAATGAGCAGTTCTTC. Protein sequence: CAWSPGSGYNEQFF.

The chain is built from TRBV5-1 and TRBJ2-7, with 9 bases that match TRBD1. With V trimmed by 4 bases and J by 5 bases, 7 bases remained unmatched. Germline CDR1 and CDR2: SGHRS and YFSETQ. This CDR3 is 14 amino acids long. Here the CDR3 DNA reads TGCGCCAGCAGCCGAGGGACAGGGCTAGACGAGCAGTACTTC. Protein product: CASSRGTGLDEQYF.

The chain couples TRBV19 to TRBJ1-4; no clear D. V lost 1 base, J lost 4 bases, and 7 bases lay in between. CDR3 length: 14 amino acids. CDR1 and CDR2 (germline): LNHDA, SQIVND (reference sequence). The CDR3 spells CASSIATGNEKLFF. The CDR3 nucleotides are TGTGCCAGTAGTATAGCGACGGGTAATGAAAAACTGTTTTTT.

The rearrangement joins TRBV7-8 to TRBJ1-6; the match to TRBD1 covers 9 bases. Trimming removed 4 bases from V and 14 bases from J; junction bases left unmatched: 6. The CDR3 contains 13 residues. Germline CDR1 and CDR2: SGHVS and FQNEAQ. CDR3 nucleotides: TGTGCCAGCAGCTCGGGACAGGGACGGTCCCTCCACTTT. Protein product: CASSSGQGRSLHF.

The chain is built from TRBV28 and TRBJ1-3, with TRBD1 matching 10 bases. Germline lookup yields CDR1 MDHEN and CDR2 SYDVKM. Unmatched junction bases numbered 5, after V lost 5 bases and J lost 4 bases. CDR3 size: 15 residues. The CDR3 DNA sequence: TGTGCCAGCAGTCGGGGGACAGGGGCAGGAAACACCATATATTTT. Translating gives CASSRGTGAGNTIYF.

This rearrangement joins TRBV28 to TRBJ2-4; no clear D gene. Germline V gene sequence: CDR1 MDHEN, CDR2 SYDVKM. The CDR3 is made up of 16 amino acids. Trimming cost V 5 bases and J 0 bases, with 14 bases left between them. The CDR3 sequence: CASSPSGSIAKNIQYF. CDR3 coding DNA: TGTGCCAGCAGTCCATCAGGTTCTATAGCCAAAAACATTCAGTACTTC.

The CDR3 DNA sequence: TGTGCCAGCAGCCCTCGTGGAGCGGGGGGGCCCACAGATACGCAGTATTTT. Its translation: CASSPRGAGGPTDTQYF. This chain uses TRBV4-2 with TRBJ2-3, with 10 bases aligning to TRBD2. This CDR3 contains 17 residues. Per the germline V gene, CDR1 is LGHNA and CDR2 is YNFKEQ. Trimming cost V 4 bases and J 2 bases; bases outside gene matches: 9.

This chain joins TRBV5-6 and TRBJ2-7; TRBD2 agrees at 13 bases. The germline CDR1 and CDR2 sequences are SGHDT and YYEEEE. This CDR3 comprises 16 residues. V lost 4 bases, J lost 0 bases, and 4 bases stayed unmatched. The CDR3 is CASSKGLAGASYEQYF. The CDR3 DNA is TGTGCCAGCAGCAAAGGACTAGCGGGGGCCTCCTACGAGCAGTACTTC.

The chain's CDR3 is CASSIVGGFTGELFF. CDR3 sequence (DNA): TGTGCCAGTAGTATAGTGGGAGGGTTCACCGGGGAGCTGTTTTTT. The chain combines TRBV19 with TRBJ2-2; 7 bases map to TRBD2. There are 15 residues in the CDR3. The trim removed 1 base at V and 4 bases at J, leaving 3 bases unmatched. Germline CDR1 LNHDA, CDR2 SQIVND (reference sequence). Together with reference TRBV19 and TRBJ2-2, the CDR3 gives the full variable domain: DGGITQSPKYLFRKEGQNVTLSCEQNLNHDAMYWYRQDPGQGLRLIYYSQIVNDFQKGDIAEGYSVSREKKESFPLTVTSAQKNPTAFYLCASSIVGGFTGELFFGEGSRLTVL.

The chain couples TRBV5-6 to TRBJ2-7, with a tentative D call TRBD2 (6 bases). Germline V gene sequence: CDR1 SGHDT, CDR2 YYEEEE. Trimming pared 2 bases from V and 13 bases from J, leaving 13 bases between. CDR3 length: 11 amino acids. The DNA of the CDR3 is TGTGCCAGCAGCTTCGGGAGCCAAGCTTACTTC. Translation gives CASSFGSQAYF. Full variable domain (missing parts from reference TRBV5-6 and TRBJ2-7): DAGVTQSPTHLIKTRGQQVTLRCSPKSGHDTVSWYQQALGQGPQFIFQYYEEEERQRGNFPDRFSGHQFPNYSSELNVNALLLGDSALYLCASSFGSQAYFGPGTRLTVT.

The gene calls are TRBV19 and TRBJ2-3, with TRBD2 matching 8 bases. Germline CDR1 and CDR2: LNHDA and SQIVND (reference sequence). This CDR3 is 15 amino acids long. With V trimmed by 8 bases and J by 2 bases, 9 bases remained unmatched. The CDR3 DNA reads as TGTGCCAGTCGGTCCGGGCGGGGGGCCACAGATACGCAGTATTTT. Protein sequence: CASRSGRGATDTQYF.

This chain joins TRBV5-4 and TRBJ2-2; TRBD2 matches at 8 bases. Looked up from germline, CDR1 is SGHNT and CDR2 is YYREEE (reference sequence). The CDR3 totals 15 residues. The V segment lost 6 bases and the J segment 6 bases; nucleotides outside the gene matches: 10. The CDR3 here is CASTDRGGFAGELFF. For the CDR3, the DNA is TGTGCCAGCACCGATCGCGGGGGGTTCGCCGGGGAGCTGTTTTTT.

The CDR3 region is CASRLGLVGINEQFF. CDR3 coding DNA: TGTGCCAGCAGACTAGGACTAGTGGGGATCAATGAGCAGTTCTTC. This rearrangement joins TRBV11-3 to TRBJ2-1; TRBD2 agrees at 7 bases. The CDR3 spans 15 residues. With 6 bases clipped from V and 6 bases from J, the junction kept 11 bases outside the gene matches. Germline CDR1 reads SGHNT; CDR2 reads YENEEA.

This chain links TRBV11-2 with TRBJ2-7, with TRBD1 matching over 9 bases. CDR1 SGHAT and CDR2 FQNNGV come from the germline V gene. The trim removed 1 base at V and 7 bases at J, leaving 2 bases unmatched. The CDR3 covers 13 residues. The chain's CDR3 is CASSLGQGGEQYF. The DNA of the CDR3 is TGTGCCAGCAGCTTAGGACAGGGGGGGGAGCAGTACTTC.

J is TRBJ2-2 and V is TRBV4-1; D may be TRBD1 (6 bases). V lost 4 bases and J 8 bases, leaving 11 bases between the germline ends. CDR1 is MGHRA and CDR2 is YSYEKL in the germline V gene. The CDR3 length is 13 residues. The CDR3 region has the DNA TGCGCCAGCAGCCTAGGGACATATGGGGAGCTGTTTTTT. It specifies CASSLGTYGELFF.

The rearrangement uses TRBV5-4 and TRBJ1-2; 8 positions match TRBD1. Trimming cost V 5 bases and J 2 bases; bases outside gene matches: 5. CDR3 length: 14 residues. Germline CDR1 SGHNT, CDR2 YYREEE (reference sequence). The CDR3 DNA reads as TGTGCCAGCAGGCGGACAGGGAAGAACTATGGCTACACCTTC. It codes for CASRRTGKNYGYTF.